The 27 T cell receptor beta chains listed next were all sequenced from one sample in a study of T cell responses to AZD1222 COVID-19 vaccine. The table came from immunoSEQ multiplex PCR; TCRdb's copy has only in-frame clones and leaves some out. The sample includes roughly 80,000 clones, about nine tenths of them seen just once. The sequences come from peripheral blood, collected 28 days after the second AZD1222 dose. Every receptor here comes from an adult who received the AZD1222 COVID-19 vaccine.

The V call is TRBV7-2, the J call TRBJ1-2; TRBD1 agrees at 10 bases. CDR1 SGHTA and CDR2 FQGNSA come from the germline V gene. This CDR3 has 15 residues. V lost 5 bases and J lost 2; bases outside the gene matches: 5. CDR3 sequence: CASSEGQGQNYGYTF. The CDR3 region has the DNA TGTGCCAGCAGCGAGGGACAGGGGCAGAACTATGGCTACACCTTC.

This clone was counted a single time. The chain's CDR3 is CASSQISGNTIYF. The CDR3 coding sequence is TGTGCCAGCAGCCAGATATCTGGAAACACCATATATTTT. This chain connects TRBV3-1 (or the pseudogene TRBV3-2) to TRBJ1-3; D uncertain. Germline CDR1 LGHDT, CDR2 YNNKEL (reference sequence). This CDR3 contains 13 residues. The V end lost 3 bases, the J end lost 1 base, and 4 bases lay between the germline ends.

This chain joins TRBV2 and TRBJ2-5, with D maybe TRBD1 (6 bases). The germline V and J ends were trimmed by 4 bases and 1 base, with 10 bases remaining between them. CDR3 length: 14 residues. Germline CDR1 and CDR2: SNHLY and FYNNEI. The CDR3 reads CASSGNRAQETQYF. The DNA of the CDR3 is TGTGCCAGCAGTGGCAACAGGGCCCAAGAGACCCAGTACTTC.

This rearrangement joins TRBV6-5 to TRBJ1-1, with 7 nucleotides matching TRBD1. The length of the CDR3 is 15 residues. After removal of 5 bases from V and 4 bases from J, the junction contained 10 bases not matched to a gene. Germline CDR1 and CDR2: MNHEY and SVGAGI. In DNA, the CDR3 is TGTGCCAGCAGTCTCCGACAGGGTCTTGGCACTGAAGCTTTCTTT. This sequence encodes CASSLRQGLGTEAFF.

This clone was counted a single time. The chain joins TRBV7-6 to TRBJ2-5, with a possible D match to TRBD1 (5 bases). Trimming stripped 6 bases from V and 1 base from J, with 12 bases between. CDR1 is SGHVS, CDR2 FNYEAQ, per germline. The CDR3 totals 14 residues. The CDR3 region is CASRATEAQETQYF. The CDR3 DNA sequence: TGTGCCAGCAGGGCGACAGAGGCCCAAGAGACCCAGTACTTC.

The CDR3 DNA reads as TGTGCCAGCAGCAACAGACGGGTAGCTAACTATGGCTACACCTTC. Amino acids: CASSNRRVANYGYTF. This chain joins TRBV11-2 and TRBJ1-2; D gene uncertain. Deletions cut 5 bases from V and 0 bases from J, with 13 bases between. This CDR3 contains 15 residues. Germline lookup yields CDR1 SGHAT and CDR2 FQNNGV.

V is TRBV11-2 and J is TRBJ2-5; D is unresolved. The V gene lost 5 bases and the J gene lost 7 bases, with 8 bases spanning the gap. The CDR3 loop spans 11 amino acids. Germline loops: CDR1 SGHAT, CDR2 FQNNGV. CDR3 protein: CASSVGRTQYF. The CDR3 DNA reads TGTGCCAGCAGCGTTGGAAGGACCCAGTACTTC.

This clone was found many times. This chain links TRBV19 with TRBJ1-1; no definite D call. Germline assignment: CDR1 LNHDA and CDR2 SQIVND (reference sequence). The CDR3 extends over 12 amino acids. With 1 base removed from V and 7 bases from J, the gap between germline ends came to 7 bases. CDR3 protein: CASSIGPREAFF. The DNA of the CDR3 is TGTGCCAGTAGTATAGGTCCGCGTGAAGCTTTCTTT.

The rearrangement joins TRBV7-3 to TRBJ1-1; D is undetermined. V lost 2 bases and J 0 bases, leaving 7 bases between the germline ends. The germline CDR1 and CDR2 sequences are SGHTA and FQGTGA. The CDR3 length is 14 residues. The CDR3 protein is CASSLFGVNTEAFF. The CDR3 DNA reads as TGTGCCAGCAGCTTATTCGGGGTGAACACTGAAGCTTTCTTT.

The rearrangement uses TRBV7-6 and TRBJ2-4; D is ambiguous. Trimming cost V 6 bases and J 0 bases, with 12 bases left between them. Germline CDR1 and CDR2: SGHVS and FNYEAQ. The CDR3 contains 15 residues. The CDR3 nucleotides read TGTGCCAGCAGAAAAGGTTGGATAGCCAAAAACATTCAGTACTTC. It yields the protein CASRKGWIAKNIQYF.

The rearrangement uses TRBV12-3 or TRBV12-4 and TRBJ2-6; D is unresolved. The CDR3 has 13 residues. Trimming pared 5 bases from V and 9 bases from J, leaving 11 bases between. CDR3 region: CASSAVGNNVLTF. Here the CDR3 DNA reads TGTGCCAGCAGTGCAGTGGGTAACAACGTCCTGACTTTC.

V usage is TRBV2 and J usage is TRBJ1-2; D call uncertain. V was pared by 6 bases and J by 5 bases, with 19 bases between. The CDR3 spans 15 residues. CDR1 SNHLY and CDR2 FYNNEI come from the germline V gene. CDR3 DNA sequence: TGTGCCAGCAGCCCCGCGCAGGAAGTTTGGTATGGCTACACCTTC. Protein: CASSPAQEVWYGYTF.

This chain joins TRBV7-2 and TRBJ2-7; the match to TRBD2 covers 11 bases. The CDR3 is 16 amino acids. Germline CDR1 is SGHTA and CDR2 is FQGNSA. Trimming at V came to 3 bases and at J to 5 bases, leaving 9 bases not matched to a gene. The CDR3 sequence is CASSFVSSGRPHEQYF. The CDR3 nucleotides read TGTGCCAGCAGCTTCGTCTCTAGCGGGAGGCCCCACGAGCAGTACTTC.

The rearrangement links TRBV18 to TRBJ1-5, with a tentative D call TRBD1 (6 bases). CDR3 length: 15 amino acids. CDR1 and CDR2 from the germline V gene are KGHSH and LQKENI. Trimming removed 2 bases from V and 2 bases from J, with 10 bases in between. CDR3: CASSPKSGGNQPQHF. Written as DNA, the CDR3 is TGTGCCAGCTCACCAAAGTCAGGGGGCAATCAGCCCCAGCATTTT.

The chain has TRBV6-2 or TRBV6-3 and TRBJ1-2; weak D call: TRBD1 (6 bases). Trimming pared 2 bases from V and 0 bases from J, leaving 16 bases between. Per germline, CDR1 MNHEY and CDR2 SVGEGT. The CDR3 has 17 residues. The CDR3 DNA follows: TGTGCCAGCAGTTACCCGACAGGTTCTTCGTCTAACTATGGCTACACCTTC. Amino acid sequence: CASSYPTGSSSNYGYTF.

The V call is TRBV5-6, the J call TRBJ2-7; TRBD2 matches 7 bases. Germline V gene lookup returns CDR1 SGHDT and CDR2 YYEEEE. The CDR3 runs to 15 residues. Trimming took 0 bases from V and 2 from J; bases not matched to a gene: 5. CDR3 nucleotide sequence: TGTGCCAGCAGCTTGGGGGAGGGATTGACCTACGAGCAGTACTTC. Amino acid sequence: CASSLGEGLTYEQYF. The whole variable domain, filled in from reference TRBV5-6 and TRBJ2-7, reads DAGVTQSPTHLIKTRGQQVTLRCSPKSGHDTVSWYQQALGQGPQFIFQYYEEEERQRGNFPDRFSGHQFPNYSSELNVNALLLGDSALYLCASSLGEGLTYEQYFGPGTRLTVT.

CDR3 sequence reads: CASSWDRGNQPQHF. CDR3 in DNA: TGTGCCAGCAGCTGGGACAGGGGCAATCAGCCCCAGCATTTT. The chain has TRBV7-9 and TRBJ1-5, with 9 bases lining up with TRBD1. CDR3 length: 14 amino acids. CDR1 is SEHNR and CDR2 is FQNEAQ in the germline V gene (reference sequence). V lost 4 bases and J lost 2; bases outside the gene matches: 0.

Only one count was recorded for this clone. The rearrangement links TRBV10-3 to TRBJ2-2; D remains unclear. The ends were cut back, 11 bases at V and 1 base at J, with 8 bases in the middle. Germline values: CDR1 ENHRY, CDR2 SYGVKD. This CDR3 contains 12 residues. The CDR3 region has the DNA TGTGCCCTGAAGGAGAACACCGGGGAGCTGTTTTTT. As protein: CALKENTGELFF.

This clone was observed once. The chain is built from TRBV7-3 and TRBJ2-1; 9 bases are shared with TRBD2. The CDR3 is 15 residues long. V was clipped by 4 bases and J by 3 bases; unmatched bases: 4. CDR1 SGHTA and CDR2 FQGTGA come from the germline V gene. CDR3 in amino acids: CASSYLAGDYNEQFF. The DNA of the CDR3 is TGTGCCAGCAGCTACTTAGCGGGGGACTACAATGAGCAGTTCTTC. The variable domain in full, completed from reference TRBV7-3 and TRBJ2-1, reads GAGVSQTPSNKVTEKGKYVELRCDPISGHTALYWYRQSLGQGPEFLIYFQGTGAADDSGLPNDRFFAVRPEGSVSTLKIQRTERGDSAVYLCASSYLAGDYNEQFFGPGTRLTVL.

The rearrangement uses TRBV7-3 and TRBJ2-7, with TRBD1 matching over 10 bases. Germline trimming cut 5 bases from V and 5 bases from J; bases unmatched to any gene: 3. The CDR3 totals 13 residues. Germline CDR1 reads SGHTA; CDR2 reads FQGTGA. The CDR3 sequence is CASSPTGGDEQYF. The CDR3 region has the DNA TGTGCCAGCAGCCCGACAGGGGGCGACGAGCAGTACTTC.

The rearrangement uses TRBV19 and TRBJ1-2, with 8 nucleotides matching TRBD1. The CDR3 totals 14 residues. With 5 bases clipped from V and 4 bases from J, the junction kept 6 bases outside the gene matches. CDR1 LNHDA and CDR2 SQIVND come from the germline V gene (reference sequence). CDR3 nucleotide sequence: TGTGCCAGTAGTCTCGCAGGGGGCGCCTATGGCTACACCTTC. Translated: CASSLAGGAYGYTF.

This clone was seen just once. The chain has TRBV6-1 and TRBJ2-2; the D is unclear. The germline CDR1 and CDR2 sequences are MNHNS and SASEGT. Trimming shortened V by 4 bases and J by 7 bases, and 19 bases separated the two germline ends. CDR3 size: 16 residues. The CDR3 reads CASSGHLPPGVGELFF. CDR3 DNA: TGTGCCAGCAGTGGACACCTCCCCCCAGGAGTCGGGGAGCTGTTTTTT.

This chain uses TRBV9 with TRBJ1-2, with D hard to call. There are 13 residues in the CDR3. Trimming took 6 bases from V and 2 from J, leaving 11 bases between them. The germline V gene has CDR1 SGDLS and CDR2 YYNGEE. The CDR3 DNA is TGTGCCAGCACTTCGGGAGGCAACTATGGCTACACCTTC. Translating gives CASTSGGNYGYTF.

The chain has TRBV3-1 (or the pseudogene TRBV3-2) and TRBJ1-2, with a possible D match to TRBD1 (6 bases). This CDR3 comprises 13 residues. CDR1 and CDR2 (germline): LGHDT, YNNKEL (reference sequence). V gave up 1 base and J gave up 8 bases, with 11 bases separating them. The CDR3 is CASSQGQERGYTF. The CDR3 DNA follows: TGTGCCAGCAGCCAAGGACAGGAGAGGGGCTACACCTTC.

For this clone: The junction shows a germline mismatch at one end, possibly a read error. The genes are TRBV6-4 and TRBJ1-2; 12 bases map to TRBD1. Germline V lookup: CDR1 MRHNA, CDR2 SNTAGT. The CDR3 is 15 amino acids. The CDR3 DNA is TGTGCCAGCAGTCGAGGGACAGGGGGCGATTTTTGGAGGGTATTC. This encodes CASSRGTGGDFWRVF.

This chain connects TRBV5-1 to TRBJ2-2; the D is unclear. V shed 5 bases and J shed 4 bases, with 18 bases lying between them. The CDR3 is 16 residues long. The germline V gene has CDR1 SGHRS and CDR2 YFSETQ. The chain's CDR3 is CASSPLSAEITGELFF. The CDR3 region has the DNA TGCGCCAGCAGTCCCCTTTCGGCGGAAATCACCGGGGAGCTGTTTTTT. Complete variable domain (other parts from reference TRBV5-1 and TRBJ2-2): KAGVTQTPRYLIKTRGQQVTLSCSPISGHRSVSWYQQTPGQGLQFLFEYFSETQRNKGNFPGRFSGRQFSNSRSEMNVSTLELGDSALYLCASSPLSAEITGELFFGEGSRLTVL.

This chain uses TRBV5-4 with TRBJ1-2, with D possibly matching TRBD1 (6 bases). Germline CDR1 and CDR2: SGHNT and YYREEE (reference sequence). The CDR3 length is 12 residues. Trimming removed 6 bases from V and 8 bases from J, with 14 bases in between. The CDR3 spells CASNTPGGGYTF. CDR3 in DNA: TGTGCCAGCAACACGCCGGGGGGCGGCTACACCTTC.